This record covers a single T cell receptor beta chain. There is no known antigen for this receptor. It has no much larger one-base neighbor in the sample; base qualities were not kept. TCRbeta CDR3 regions were amplified from genomic DNA by means of the immunoSEQ Assay, a bias-controlled multiplex PCR. The authors' analysis ran thus. Within the assay, amplification of reference gene primers was used to estimate how many nucleated cells each sample contained. To quantify the absolute abundance of each unique TCRbeta CDR3 rearrangement, sequence reads were collapsed and filtered. Productive Simpson clonality was computed per sample as the square root of Simpson's diversity index over productive rearrangements. Held by TCRdb, this immuneACCESS table contains in-frame sequences only and omits some clones. Under half of the omission traces to an unresolved V gene where checked; the cause of the rest is unknown. That table supplies the V and J calls and clone size; D and trimming were determined from the DNA. The sample table holds about 72,000 clones, of which approximately 89% were seen once. Of the sample, approximately 35% is held by the ten largest clones.

This sample was taken from a study of blood T cell repertoires in COVID-19 (dated by TCRdb to about 2020). Some background on the complete study: Samples from collaborators originated in the United States, Italy and Spain and spanned both the acute and convalescent phases of COVID-19. The material from the prospective study consisted of cDNA or gDNA derived from T cells, B-cell-depleted T cells, or PBMCs. The dataset comprised deeply sampled blood TCRbeta repertoires from subjects exposed to, actively infected with, or recovered from COVID-19. The repertoires were released in a freely available public database intended as a resource for research on the immune response to SARS-CoV-2. The samples were drawn from two sources: the first 160 participants of the ongoing ImmuneRACE study, and 1,200 or so subjects contributed by 6 global collaborators. Nearly every sample came with metadata listing a de-identified subject ID, COVID-19 status, age in years and sex. Where available, HLA class I and class II types were obtained from metadata supplied by the sample provider rather than from assay-based typing.

The full study reports these points: Clinical and demographic metadata were provided uncurated, with the amount varying by source and participant.

Each collaborating institution followed its own protocols to collect whole blood in K2EDTA tubes. For TCRbeta analysis, collaborators shipped samples as frozen whole blood, isolated PBMCs, or DNA extracted from either of those sample types. V was cut back by 1 base and J by 5 bases, leaving a gap of 14 bases between them. Including cysteine and phenylalanine, the CDR3 has 16 amino acids. Solely the CDR3 DNA is kept, with 48 bases framed from the first base. Based on the germline V gene, the CDR1 and CDR2 sequences are MGHRA and YSYEKL. The sequenced sample was peripheral blood. The receptor chain draws on TRBV4-1 and TRBJ2-2; no D gene can be assigned with confidence. The receptor was isolated from a woman of 80 years or more with active or convalescent COVID-19. The DNA sequence is as follows: TGCGCCAGCAGCCAAGCCCAGGTGAGATGGACCGGGGAGCTGTTTTTT. Translated, it reads CASSQAQVRWTGELFF.